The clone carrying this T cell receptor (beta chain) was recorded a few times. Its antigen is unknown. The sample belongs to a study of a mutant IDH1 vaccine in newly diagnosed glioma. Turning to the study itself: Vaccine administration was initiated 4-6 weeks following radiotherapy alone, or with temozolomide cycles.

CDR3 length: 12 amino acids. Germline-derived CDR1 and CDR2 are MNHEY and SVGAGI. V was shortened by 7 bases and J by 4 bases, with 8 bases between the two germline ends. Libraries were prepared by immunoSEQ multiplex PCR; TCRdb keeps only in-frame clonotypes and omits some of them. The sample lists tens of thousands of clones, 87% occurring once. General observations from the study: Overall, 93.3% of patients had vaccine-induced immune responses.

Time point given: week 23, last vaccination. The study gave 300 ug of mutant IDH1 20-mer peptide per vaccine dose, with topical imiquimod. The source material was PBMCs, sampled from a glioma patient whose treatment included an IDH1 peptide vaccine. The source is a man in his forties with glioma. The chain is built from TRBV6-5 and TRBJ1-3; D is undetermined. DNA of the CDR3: TGTGCCAGCATCAGTCAAGGAAACACCATATATTTT. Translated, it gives CASISQGNTIYF.